This TCR beta chain originates from a study of T cells in Graves' hyperthyroidism and ophthalmopathy (dated by TCRdb to between 2019 and 2020). A note on the overall study: Peripheral blood was collected at initial diagnosis, before any treatment. TCR V-J signatures able to tell the groups apart were searched for in a discovery cohort of 100 patients, of whom more than 40 had Graves' ophthalmopathy and roughly 59 had stable Graves' hyperthyroidism. Prospective prediction of ophthalmopathy was tested in an independent validation cohort of approximately 18 hyperthyroidism patients and some 17 patients who later progressed to ophthalmopathy. The 100 discovery patients were randomly divided into training and test sets at a 7:3 ratio. In addition, the study compared T-cell repertoires in thyroid tissue and in blood from roughly 6 Graves' hyperthyroidism patients. After sampling, hyperthyroidism patients received methimazole starting at 30 mg daily, and ophthalmopathy patients received high-dose intravenous methylprednisolone. According to the paper, TCR Vbeta CDR3 sequencing was carried out on about 140 peripheral blood samples, which came from fewer than 50 ophthalmopathy, approximately 78 hyperthyroidism and some 17 progressor patients.

Here is what the overall study found, with its caveats: Ophthalmopathy was separated from stable hyperthyroidism by a 13 V-J signature model, with approximately 86% sensitivity and about 81% specificity obtained in cross-validation and 80%/75% obtained in testing. In validation, the model predicted progression to ophthalmopathy with over 65% sensitivity and 72% to 85% specificity, a median of about six months before onset. No statistical method was used to set the sample size in advance, and investigators knew the group allocation. Most expanded thyroid clonotypes (frequency above 0.001) were also found in blood, which suggests that blood repertoires may mirror thyroid immune responses.

A patient counted as having stable Graves' hyperthyroidism if no progression to ophthalmopathy occurred over 18 months of follow-up. The hyperthyroidism patients were between 18 and 65 years old and newly diagnosed, with a disease duration of less than 2 months. Any patient with an uncontrolled infection, another autoimmune disease, pregnancy or lactation was excluded. Diagnoses relied on clinical symptoms, serum thyroxine and TRAb, thyroid ultrasound and orbital computed tomography. PBMCs were isolated from more than 8 ml of fresh peripheral blood by Ficoll-Paque density gradient centrifugation. Total RNA was extracted with Trizol reagent, and quality was checked on an Agilent 2100 Bioanalyzer. This clonotype was seen repeatedly, ten times or more. Its recognized antigen is unknown. It has no much larger one-base neighbor in the sample; base qualities were not kept. V gives up 0 bases and J gives up 7 bases, and the segment between their germline ends measures 18 bases. The cysteine opens and the phenylalanine closes a CDR3 of 16 amino acids. Just the 48-base CDR3 DNA is kept, in frame starting at base 1. The germline V gene (reference sequence) specifies GTSNPN as CDR1 and SVGIG as CDR2.

The TCR beta CDR3 regions were amplified from the RNA transcripts. For the first round of RT-PCR on the TCR CDR3, the HTBI primer set was used together with the Qiagen OneStep RT-PCR kit. A second multiplex PCR round built the libraries, followed by size selection and purification. Libraries were sequenced paired-end with 100 bp reads on an Illumina HiSeq2000. The study's own analysis went as follows. SOAPnuke was used to process the raw data, with reads discarded if the reads contained adapters or uncalled bases, had a mean Phred below 15, or lacked an exact constant-primer or identifier match. High-quality paired reads were merged using COPE v1.2.5, and each unique nucleotide sequence was defined as a clonotype. Clonotypes were aligned to IMGT TRBV, TRBD and TRBJ reference segments using MiTCR v1.1. Analysis was restricted to V-J combinations with a frequency above 0.0001, which covered roughly 99% of repertoires. A TCS score was defined as the ratio between F50 (clonal expansion) and ExV (chaos), using BLOSUM62-based TCRdist between CDR3 peptides within each V-J. Welch's t-statistics and random forest reduced fewer than 600 V-J features to roughly 13, which were used in a naive Bayes classifier (R e1071). TCRdb reprocessing: public reads trimmed at Q25 with fastp, clones called with MiXCR, in-frame beta chains kept. Identical CDR3 protein sequences are pooled into one entry, listed with their most common genes and DNA. The V and J calls were not made by the authors but by TCRdb's processing. This sample lists 550,000 to 800,000 distinct CDR3 sequences; about a sixth were detected once. The biggest ten clones account for around 8% of the sample.

The receptor was derived from a man younger than 35 with Graves' hyperthyroidism. The rearranged chain carries TRBV30 and TRBJ1-4, with an unclear D gene assignment. What was sequenced was blood. The CDR3: CAWSVDVKGGSEKLFF. The DNA sequence is as follows: TGTGCCTGGAGTGTAGATGTTAAGGGCGGTAGTGAAAAACTGTTTTTT.